The 4 T cell receptor beta chains presented below share a single source sample, sequenced in a study of OX40 agonist ivuxolimab in advanced cancers. Library creation used the immunoSEQ multiplex PCR assay. TCRdb limited this immuneACCESS table to in-frame rearrangements with V and J called. A share of clones is missing; checked studies link under half to unresolved V genes, and the rest is unexplained. The sample table shows tens of thousands of clones, and around 91% are seen once. The top ten hold 11% of the sample. Sequencing was performed on CD4+ or CD8+ T cells sorted from blood, taken in a trial of the OX40 agonist ivuxolimab. Source of these receptors: an adult with an advanced solid tumor such as melanoma, head and neck, liver or kidney cancer.

The gene calls are TRBV10-3 and TRBJ2-2; TRBD1 aligns across 8 bases. Germline V gene sequence: CDR1 ENHRY, CDR2 SYGVKD. The CDR3 extends over 15 amino acids. With 5 bases clipped from V and 3 bases from J, the junction kept 5 bases outside the gene matches. The CDR3 nucleotides are TGTGCCATCAGTCCCCTGACAGGGGACACCGGGGAGCTGTTTTTT. It codes for CAISPLTGDTGELFF.

The CDR3 spells CASSRTRDDTQYF. In DNA, the CDR3 is TGTGCCAGTAGTAGGACCCGGGATGATACGCAGTATTTT. The chain employs TRBV19 and TRBJ2-3; D possibly corresponds to TRBD2 (5 bases). The V end was cut by 4 bases, the J end by 6 bases, with 11 bases between. The CDR3 loop spans 13 amino acids. Looked up from germline, CDR1 is LNHDA and CDR2 is SQIVND (reference sequence).

The chain carries TRBV6-5 and TRBJ2-7; 7 nucleotides line up with TRBD2. The V gene's germline CDR1 is MNHEY and CDR2 SVGAGI. The CDR3 contains 15 residues. V trimming: 3 bases; J trimming: 1 base; junction bases outside the gene matches: 6. The CDR3 region has the DNA TGTGCCAGCAGTTATGTGGCGGGAGTGTCCTACGAGCAGTACTTC. Translation: CASSYVAGVSYEQYF.

This chain uses TRBV5-4 with TRBJ2-1; D may be TRBD2 (5 bases). The CDR3 runs 15 residues. Trimming removed 2 bases at V and 7 bases at J, with 16 bases between. Germline loops: CDR1 SGHNT, CDR2 YYREEE (reference sequence). CDR3 protein: CASSFGLATLNEQFF. In nucleotides, the CDR3 is TGTGCCAGCAGCTTTGGCCTAGCTACCCTTAATGAGCAGTTCTTC.